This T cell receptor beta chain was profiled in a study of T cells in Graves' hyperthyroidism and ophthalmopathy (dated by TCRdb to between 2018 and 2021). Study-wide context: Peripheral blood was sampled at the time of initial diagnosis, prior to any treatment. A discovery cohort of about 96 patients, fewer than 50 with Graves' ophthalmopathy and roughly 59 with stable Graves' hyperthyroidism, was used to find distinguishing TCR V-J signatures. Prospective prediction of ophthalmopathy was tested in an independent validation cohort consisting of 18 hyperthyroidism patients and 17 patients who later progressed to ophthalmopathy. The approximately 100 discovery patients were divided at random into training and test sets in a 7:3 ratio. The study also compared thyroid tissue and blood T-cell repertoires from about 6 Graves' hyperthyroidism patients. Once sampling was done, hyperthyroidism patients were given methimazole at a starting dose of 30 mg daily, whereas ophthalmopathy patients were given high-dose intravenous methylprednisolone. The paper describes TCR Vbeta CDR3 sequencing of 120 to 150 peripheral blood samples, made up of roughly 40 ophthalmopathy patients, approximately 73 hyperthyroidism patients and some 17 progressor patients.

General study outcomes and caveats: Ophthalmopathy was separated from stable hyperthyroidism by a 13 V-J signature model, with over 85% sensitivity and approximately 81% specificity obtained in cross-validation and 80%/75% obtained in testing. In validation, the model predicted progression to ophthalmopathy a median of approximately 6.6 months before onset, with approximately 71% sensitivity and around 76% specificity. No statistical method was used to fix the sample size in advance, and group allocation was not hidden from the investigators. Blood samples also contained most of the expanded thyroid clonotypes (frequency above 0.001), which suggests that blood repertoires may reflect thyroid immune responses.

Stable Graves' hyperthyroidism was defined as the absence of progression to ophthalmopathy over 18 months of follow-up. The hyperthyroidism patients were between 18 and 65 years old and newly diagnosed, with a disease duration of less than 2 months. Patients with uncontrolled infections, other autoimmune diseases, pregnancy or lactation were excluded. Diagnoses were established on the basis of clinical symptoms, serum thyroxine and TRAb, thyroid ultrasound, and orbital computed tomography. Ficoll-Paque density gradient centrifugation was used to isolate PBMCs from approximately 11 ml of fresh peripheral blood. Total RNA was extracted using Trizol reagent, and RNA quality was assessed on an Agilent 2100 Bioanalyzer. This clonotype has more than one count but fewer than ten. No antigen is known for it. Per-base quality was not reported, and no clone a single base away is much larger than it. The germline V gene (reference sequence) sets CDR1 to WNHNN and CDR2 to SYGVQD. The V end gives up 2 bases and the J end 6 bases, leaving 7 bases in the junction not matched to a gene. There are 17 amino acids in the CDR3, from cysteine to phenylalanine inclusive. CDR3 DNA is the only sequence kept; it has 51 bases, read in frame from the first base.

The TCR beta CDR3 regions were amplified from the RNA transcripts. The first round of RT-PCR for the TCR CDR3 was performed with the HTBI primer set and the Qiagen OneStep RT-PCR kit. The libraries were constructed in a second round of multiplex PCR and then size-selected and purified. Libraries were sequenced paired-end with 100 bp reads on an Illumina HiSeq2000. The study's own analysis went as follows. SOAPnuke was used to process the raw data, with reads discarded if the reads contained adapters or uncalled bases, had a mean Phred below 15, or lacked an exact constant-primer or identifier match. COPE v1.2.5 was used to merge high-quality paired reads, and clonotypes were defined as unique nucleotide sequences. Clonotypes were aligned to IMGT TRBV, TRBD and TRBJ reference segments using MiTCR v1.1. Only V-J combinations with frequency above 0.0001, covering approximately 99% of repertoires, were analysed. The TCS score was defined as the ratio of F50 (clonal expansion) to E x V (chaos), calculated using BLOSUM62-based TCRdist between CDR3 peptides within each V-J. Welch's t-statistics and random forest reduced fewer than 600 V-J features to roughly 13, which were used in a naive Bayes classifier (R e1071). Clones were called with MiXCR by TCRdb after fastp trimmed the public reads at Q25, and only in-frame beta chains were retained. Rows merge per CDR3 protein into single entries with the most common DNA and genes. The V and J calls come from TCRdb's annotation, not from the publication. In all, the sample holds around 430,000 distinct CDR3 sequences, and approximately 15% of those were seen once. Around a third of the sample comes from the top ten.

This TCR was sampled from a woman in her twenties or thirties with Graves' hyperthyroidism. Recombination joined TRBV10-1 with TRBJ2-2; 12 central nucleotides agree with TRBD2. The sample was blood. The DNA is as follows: TGCGCCAGCAGTGAGCGGCTAGCGGGAGGGCCAGCCGGGGAGCTGTTTTTT. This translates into CASSERLAGGPAGELFF.